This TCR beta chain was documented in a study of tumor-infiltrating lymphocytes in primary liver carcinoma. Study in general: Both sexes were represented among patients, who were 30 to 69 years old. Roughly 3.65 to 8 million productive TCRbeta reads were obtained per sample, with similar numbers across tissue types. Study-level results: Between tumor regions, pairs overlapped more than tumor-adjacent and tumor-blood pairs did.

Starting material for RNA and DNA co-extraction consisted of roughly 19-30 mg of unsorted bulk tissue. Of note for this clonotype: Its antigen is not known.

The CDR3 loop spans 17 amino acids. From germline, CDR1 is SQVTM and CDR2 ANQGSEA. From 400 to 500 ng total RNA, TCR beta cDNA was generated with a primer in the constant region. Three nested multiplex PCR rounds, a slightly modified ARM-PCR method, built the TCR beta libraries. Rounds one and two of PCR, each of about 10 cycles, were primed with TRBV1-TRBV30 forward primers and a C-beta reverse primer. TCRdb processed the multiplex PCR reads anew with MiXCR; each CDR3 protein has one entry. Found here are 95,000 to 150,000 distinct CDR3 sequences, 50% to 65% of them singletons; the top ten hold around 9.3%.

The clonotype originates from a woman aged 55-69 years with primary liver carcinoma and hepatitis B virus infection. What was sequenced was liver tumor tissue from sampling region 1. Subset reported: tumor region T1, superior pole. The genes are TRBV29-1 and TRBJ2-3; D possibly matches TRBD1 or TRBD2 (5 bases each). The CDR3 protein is CMVGQSRDGSLADTQYF. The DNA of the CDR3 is TGCATGGTTGGGCAAAGCCGGGACGGAAGCCTTGCAGATACGCAGTATTTT.